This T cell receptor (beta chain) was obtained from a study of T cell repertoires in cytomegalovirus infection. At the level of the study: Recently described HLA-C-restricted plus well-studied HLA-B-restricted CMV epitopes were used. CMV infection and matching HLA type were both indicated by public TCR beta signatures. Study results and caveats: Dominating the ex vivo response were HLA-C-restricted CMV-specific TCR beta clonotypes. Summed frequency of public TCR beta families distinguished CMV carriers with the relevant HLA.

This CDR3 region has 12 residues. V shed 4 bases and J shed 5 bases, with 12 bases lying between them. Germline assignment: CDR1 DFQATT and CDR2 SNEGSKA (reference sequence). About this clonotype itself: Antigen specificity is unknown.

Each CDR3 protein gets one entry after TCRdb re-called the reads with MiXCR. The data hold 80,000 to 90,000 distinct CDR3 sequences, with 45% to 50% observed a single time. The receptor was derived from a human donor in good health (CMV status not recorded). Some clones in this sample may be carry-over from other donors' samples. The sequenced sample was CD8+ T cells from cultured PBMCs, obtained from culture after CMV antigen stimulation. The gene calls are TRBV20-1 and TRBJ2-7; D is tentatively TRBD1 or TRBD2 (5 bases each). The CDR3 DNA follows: TGCAGTGCTAACCAGGGAGCTGACGAGCAGTACTTC. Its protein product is CSANQGADEQYF.